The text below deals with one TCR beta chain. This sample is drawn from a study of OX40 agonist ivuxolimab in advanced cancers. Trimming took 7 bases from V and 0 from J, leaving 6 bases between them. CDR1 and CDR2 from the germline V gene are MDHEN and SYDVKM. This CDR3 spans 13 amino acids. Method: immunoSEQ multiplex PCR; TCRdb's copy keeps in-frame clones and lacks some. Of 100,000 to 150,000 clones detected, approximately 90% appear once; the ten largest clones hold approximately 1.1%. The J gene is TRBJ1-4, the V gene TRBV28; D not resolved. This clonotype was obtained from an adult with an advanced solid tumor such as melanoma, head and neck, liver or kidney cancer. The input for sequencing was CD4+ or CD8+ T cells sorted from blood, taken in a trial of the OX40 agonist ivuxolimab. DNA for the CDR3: TGTGCCAGCACGGTATCAACTAATGAAAAACTGTTTTTT. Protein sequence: CASTVSTNEKLFF.